This TCR beta chain was captured in a study of shared clonotypes between healthy human individuals. Study at large: Per-donor plates numbered three CD4 naive, three CD4 memory, two CD8 naive and one CD8 memory.

HIV-negative, healthy adults without recent acute infections or vaccinations were the donors. Donors were Caucasian adults residing in Nashville, Tennessee, USA. The CDR3 spans 16 residues. CDR1 is SGHDN and CDR2 is FVKESK in the germline V gene. Trimming removed 5 bases at V and 2 bases at J, with 16 bases between. Remarks on this clone: Its matching antigen is unknown.

Whole-study results and caveats: Of the naive CD4 clonotypes, about 5.4% were shared across a few donors.

TCRdb's table, derived via immunoSEQ multiplex PCR, lists solely in-frame clones and lacks some. The table lists 2 million to 2.5 million clones, 85% to 95% of them singletons. This TCR came from a young man in good health. Some clones in this sample may be carry-over from other donors' samples. The chain has TRBV14 and TRBJ2-1; D gene ambiguous. Sequenced sample: naive CD4+ T cells from PBMCs. As for subset: CD45RA+ positively selected. CDR3 bases: TGTGCCAGCAGCTCTCGACTTACCCGCGCCTACAATGAGCAGTTCTTC. Protein product: CASSSRLTRAYNEQFF. The complete variable domain, with remaining parts taken from reference TRBV14 and TRBJ2-1, reads EAGVTQFPSHSVIEKGQTVTLRCDPISGHDNLYWYRRVMGKEIKFLLHFVKESKQDESGMPNNRFLAERTGGTYSTLKVQPAELEDSGVYFCASSSRLTRAYNEQFFGPGTRLTVL.